The 16 T cell receptor beta chains in this list originate from one sample, sequenced in a study of T cell changes during pregnancy in multiple sclerosis. Method: immunoSEQ multiplex PCR; TCRdb's copy keeps in-frame clones and lacks some. The sample records some 15,000 clones, 88% being singletons. The sample consisted of CD8+ T cells from peripheral blood mononuclear cells, taken in the second trimester of pregnancy. These receptor sequences come from a female donor in good health, enrolled as a control in a pregnancy study.

The chain has TRBV30 and TRBJ2-7; the D gene is possibly TRBD1 (6 bases). Trimming left V 0 bases short and J 12 bases short, with 21 bases between. The germline gives CDR1 GTSNPN, CDR2 SVGIG (reference sequence). The CDR3 consists of 14 residues. The chain's CDR3 is CAWSVMAGDTETYF. The CDR3 DNA is TGTGCCTGGAGTGTGATGGCAGGGGACACCGAAACGTACTTC. Full variable domain (remainder filled in from reference TRBV30 and TRBJ2-7): SQTIHQWPATLVQPVGSPLSLECTVEGTSNPNLYWYRQAAGRGLQLLFYSVGIGQISSEVPQNLSASRPQDRQFILSSKKLLLSDSGFYLCAWSVMAGDTETYFGPGTRLTVT.

This chain connects TRBV9 to TRBJ2-7; 10 positions agree with TRBD1. Germline V gives CDR1 SGDLS, CDR2 YYNGEE. Unmatched junction bases numbered 7, after V lost 4 bases and J lost 6 bases. This CDR3 has 14 amino acids. The CDR3 protein is CASSPWTGGTEQYF. The CDR3 DNA sequence: TGTGCCAGCAGCCCTTGGACAGGGGGGACCGAGCAGTACTTC.

This sequence joins TRBV7-9 and TRBJ2-1; 13 bases fit TRBD2. Germline assignment: CDR1 SEHNR and CDR2 FQNEAQ (reference sequence). V was pared by 5 bases and J by 4 bases, with 8 bases of the junction left unmatched. The CDR3 totals 17 residues. In DNA form, the CDR3 reads TGTGCCAGCAGCCCCCGGACTAGCGGGGGCGATTACAATGAGCAGTTCTTC. Amino acid sequence: CASSPRTSGGDYNEQFF. Full variable domain (missing parts from reference TRBV7-9 and TRBJ2-1): DTGVSQNPRHKITKRGQNVTFRCDPISEHNRLYWYRQTLGQGPEFLTYFQNEAQLEKSRLLSDRFSAERPKGSFSTLEIQRTEQGDSAMYLCASSPRTSGGDYNEQFFGPGTRLTVL.

The chain is built from TRBV10-3 and TRBJ2-3, with 12 bases that match TRBD2. The CDR3 has 16 amino acids. After removal of 7 bases from V and 4 bases from J, the junction contained 9 bases not matched to a gene. Germline CDR1 and CDR2: ENHRY and SYGVKD. In DNA, the CDR3 is TGTGCCATCATGAAGGGGACTAGCGGGTTGTCAGATACGCAGTATTTT. Its translation: CAIMKGTSGLSDTQYF.

The chain couples TRBV10-1 to TRBJ2-2, with D uncertain. CDR3 length equals 14 residues. Germline V CDR1 and CDR2: WNHNN, SYGVQD (reference sequence). The CDR3 loop reads CAGPGSVIAGELFF. The CDR3 coding sequence is TGCGCGGGTCCAGGTAGTGTAATTGCCGGGGAGCTGTTTTTT.

The chain has TRBV7-6 and TRBJ2-1, with 8 bases lining up with TRBD1. V trimming: 3 bases; J trimming: 0 bases; junction bases outside the gene matches: 1. This CDR3 is 15 amino acids long. CDR1 and CDR2 (germline): SGHVS, FNYEAQ. Here the CDR3 reads CASSLDRASYNEQFF. As DNA, the CDR3 is TGTGCCAGCAGCTTGGACAGGGCCTCCTACAATGAGCAGTTCTTC.

The gene calls are TRBV2 and TRBJ1-6, with 8 bases matching TRBD1. The CDR3 runs 16 residues. J was trimmed by 6 bases and V by 6 bases; bases with no gene match: 10. Germline V lookup: CDR1 SNHLY, CDR2 FYNNEI. For the CDR3, the DNA is TGTGCCAGCAGGGAAACAGGGGGTTGGGGTAATTCACCCCTCCACTTT. This translates into CASRETGGWGNSPLHF.

J is TRBJ1-4 and V is TRBV6-5; 9 bases agree with TRBD1. Losses at the gene ends were 6 bases for V and 8 bases for J; bases not matched to a gene: 7. Germline CDR1 MNHEY, CDR2 SVGAGI. This CDR3 is built from 14 residues. The DNA for the CDR3 is TGTGCCAGCAGCCCGGACAGGGGAGGAGAAAAACTGTTTTTT. Amino acid sequence: CASSPDRGGEKLFF.

This clone was seen only once. The chain links TRBV18 to TRBJ2-1; D not resolved. This CDR3 has 14 residues. The germline V and J ends were trimmed by 3 bases and 7 bases, with 13 bases remaining between them. Germline V gives CDR1 KGHSH, CDR2 LQKENI. CDR3 residues: CASSPARRRNEQFF. The CDR3 nucleotides read TGTGCCAGCTCACCCGCTAGGCGACGGAATGAGCAGTTCTTC.

The J gene is TRBJ2-3, the V gene TRBV4-1, with D maybe TRBD2 (6 bases). Germline lookup yields CDR1 MGHRA and CDR2 YSYEKL. The V end lost 4 bases, the J end lost 5 bases, and 13 bases lay between the germline ends. CDR3 length: 14 amino acids. The DNA for the CDR3 is TGCGCCAGCAGCCTTGTGGCGGGGCAAGATACGCAGTATTTT. It codes for CASSLVAGQDTQYF.

The gene calls are TRBV27 and TRBJ2-7, with 13 positions matching TRBD2. Per germline, CDR1 MNHEY and CDR2 SMNVEV (reference sequence). V dropped 7 bases and J dropped 5; count of bases not matched to a gene: 11. The CDR3 is made up of 16 amino acids. CDR3 loop: CASKVPGTSGTDEQYF. CDR3 DNA: TGTGCCAGCAAAGTTCCAGGGACTAGCGGGACGGACGAGCAGTACTTC.

The chain uses TRBV9 and TRBJ2-3; 7 bases align to TRBD2. Trimming at V came to 3 bases and at J to 0 bases, leaving 10 bases not matched to a gene. The CDR3 length is 17 residues. CDR1 and CDR2 (germline): SGDLS, YYNGEE. The CDR3 DNA reads TGTGCCAGCAGCGAGTCACATAGCGGGCCAAGCACAGATACGCAGTATTTT. Translating it yields CASSESHSGPSTDTQYF.

The rearrangement joins TRBV27 to TRBJ1-2, with 12 nucleotides matching TRBD1. Germline CDR1 reads MNHEY; CDR2 reads SMNVEV (reference sequence). The J segment lost 7 bases and the V segment lost 2 bases, leaving 5 bases of the junction unmatched. The CDR3 has 15 amino acids. CDR3 residues: CASSLGGQGASGYTF. Here the CDR3 DNA reads TGTGCCAGCAGTTTAGGGGGACAGGGGGCGAGTGGCTACACCTTC.

The J gene is TRBJ2-3, the V gene TRBV19; the D is unclear. From germline, CDR1 is LNHDA and CDR2 SQIVND (reference sequence). V was cut by 3 bases and J by 0 bases, with 10 bases left in between. The CDR3 is 15 residues long. Here the CDR3 DNA reads TGTGCCAGTAGTATCTTTTCGAGTAGCACAGATACGCAGTATTTT. Translation gives CASSIFSSSTDTQYF.

The chain carries TRBV13 and TRBJ1-2; 12 nucleotides line up with TRBD1. With 1 base clipped from V and 4 bases from J, the junction kept 4 bases outside the gene matches. Germline V CDR1 and CDR2: PRHDT, FYEKMQ (reference sequence). CDR3 length: 16 residues. The CDR3 sequence is CASSLVGTGGGYGYTF. The CDR3 DNA reads as TGTGCCAGCAGCTTAGTAGGGACAGGGGGCGGCTATGGCTACACCTTC.

The V call is TRBV4-1, the J call TRBJ2-1; 7 bases are shared with TRBD2. The germline CDR1 and CDR2 sequences are MGHRA and YSYEKL. The CDR3 is 13 residues long. J lost 7 bases, V lost 4 bases, and 4 bases had no gene match. The CDR3 sequence is CASSPGGYNEQFF. In DNA, the CDR3 is TGCGCCAGCAGCCCCGGGGGGTATAATGAGCAGTTCTTC.